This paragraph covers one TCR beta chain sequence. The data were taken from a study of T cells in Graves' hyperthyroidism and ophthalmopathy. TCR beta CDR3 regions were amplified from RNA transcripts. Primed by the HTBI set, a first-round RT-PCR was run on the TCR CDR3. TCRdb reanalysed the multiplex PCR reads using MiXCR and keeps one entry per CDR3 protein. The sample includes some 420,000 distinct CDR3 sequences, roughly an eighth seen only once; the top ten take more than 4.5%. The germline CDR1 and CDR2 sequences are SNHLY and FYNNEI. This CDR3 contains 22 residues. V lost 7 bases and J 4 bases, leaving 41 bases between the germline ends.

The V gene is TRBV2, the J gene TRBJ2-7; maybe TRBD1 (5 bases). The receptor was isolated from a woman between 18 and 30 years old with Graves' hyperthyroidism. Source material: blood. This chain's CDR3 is CASTPEKKPSGQIGVPVYEQYF. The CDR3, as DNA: TGTGCCAGCACCCCAGAGAAAAAACCCTCAGGACAAATTGGGGTGCCCGTTTACGAGCAGTACTTC. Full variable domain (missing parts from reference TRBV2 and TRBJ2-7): EPEVTQTPSHQVTQMGQEVILRCVPISNHLYFYWYRQILGQKVEFLVSFYNNEISEKSEIFDDQFSVERPDGSNFTLKIRSTKLEDSAMYFCASTPEKKPSGQIGVPVYEQYFGPGTRLTVT.